The clone carrying this T cell receptor (beta chain) has just a few counts. As yet, its antigen is unknown. From germline, CDR1 is SGHVS and CDR2 FQNEAQ. V gave up 8 bases and J gave up 6 bases, with 21 bases separating them. The CDR3 runs to 15 residues. This entry comes from a study of identical twins. Study observations and caveats: Analyses of zero insertions could be partly confounded by invariant MAIT and iNKT cells. Weaker excess sharing between twins was seen in beta out-of-frame sequences.

Template switching added a universal primer site; cDNA carried unique molecular identifiers. TCRdb reanalysed the 5' RACE reads using MiXCR and keeps one entry per CDR3 protein. The sample holds some 710,000 distinct CDR3 sequences, 6.1% seen once. Input material: naive T cells sorted from blood. This chain links TRBV7-8 with TRBJ2-3; D assignment may be TRBD1 or TRBD2 (5 bases each). The sequence was obtained from a man in his late teens or twenties in good health. DNA of the CDR3: TGTGCCAGCGAAACGGGGCCAGGATATGGGGATACGCAGTATTTT. It yields the protein CASETGPGYGDTQYF.